The 25 T cell receptor beta chains in this list originate from one sample, sequenced in a study of memory CD4+ T cells and cytomegalovirus serostatus. Only in-frame clones appear in the TCRdb table, and some are missing; sequencing was by immunoSEQ multiplex PCR. The repertoire holds some 39,000 clones, with about 76% as singletons. Single viable CD3+CD4+CD8-CD45RO+ cells were sorted as the memory CD4+ T cells. The specimen sequenced was memory CD4+ T cells from blood. The origin of the receptors is an adult in good health and CMV-seronegative.

The V call is TRBV7-9, the J call TRBJ2-5; D may be TRBD1 (6 bases). The end of the DNA aligns better with TRBJ2-7, so the J call may be wrong. Per the germline V gene, CDR1 is SEHNR and CDR2 is FQNEAQ (reference sequence). This CDR3 is 18 amino acids long. The DNA of the CDR3 is TGTGCCAGCAGCTTAGCGGGGGCGGGCAGGGTACCATACTACGAGCAGTACTTC. Amino acids: CASSLAGAGRVPYYEQYF.

This chain joins TRBV2 and TRBJ2-7; the match to TRBD1 covers 10 bases. The germline V gene has CDR1 SNHLY and CDR2 FYNNEI. The junction had 5 bases not matched to a gene; V was cut back by 6 bases and J by 0 bases. CDR3 length: 15 amino acids. Written as DNA, the CDR3 is TGTGCCAGCAGCCTTGGACAGGGGGGCTCCTACGAGCAGTACTTC. Protein product: CASSLGQGGSYEQYF.

The table lists this clone with a count of one. This CDR3 reads CASSLRGSNEKLFF. The CDR3 nucleotides are TGTGCCAGCAGTTTGAGGGGGTCTAATGAAAAACTGTTTTTT. The J gene is TRBJ1-4, the V gene TRBV27; maybe TRBD1 (6 bases). This CDR3 comprises 14 residues. Trimming pared 3 bases from V and 3 bases from J, leaving 8 bases between. Germline CDR1 reads MNHEY; CDR2 reads SMNVEV (reference sequence).

The chain links TRBV6-1 to TRBJ1-5, with no clear D. CDR1 and CDR2 from the germline V gene are MNHNS and SASEGT. The CDR3 contains 15 residues. The ends were cut back, 3 bases at V and 0 bases at J, with 9 bases in the middle. CDR3 nucleotide sequence: TGTGCCAGCAGTGATACATTATATAGCAATCAGCCCCAGCATTTT. Amino acid sequence: CASSDTLYSNQPQHF.

The chain combines TRBV5-1 with TRBJ2-7, with TRBD1 matching 9 bases. Trimming removed 2 bases from V and 6 bases from J; junction bases left unmatched: 9. The CDR3 is 15 amino acids. CDR1 and CDR2 (germline): SGHRS, YFSETQ. The CDR3 is CASSFSTGGVTEQYF. CDR3 DNA: TGCGCCAGCAGCTTCTCGACAGGGGGAGTAACCGAGCAGTACTTC.

This chain uses TRBV6-6 with TRBJ1-4, with no clear D. The CDR3 runs to 11 residues. Trimming took off 6 bases at V and 7 bases at J, with 6 bases between the two ends. Germline CDR1 is MNHNY and CDR2 is SVGAGI (reference sequence). As DNA, the CDR3 is TGTGCCAGCAGACAACGTGAAAAACTGTTTTTT. This encodes CASRQREKLFF.

As DNA, the CDR3 is TGTGCCTGGGACAGGGAGGCGACCAATGAGCAGTTCTTC. This codes for CAWDREATNEQFF. This chain connects TRBV30 to TRBJ2-1; possible D gene TRBD1, 7 bases. Germline V gene data show CDR1 as GTSNPN and CDR2 as SVGIG (reference sequence). The V end was cut by 5 bases, the J end by 6 bases, with 14 bases between. The CDR3 loop spans 13 amino acids.

The V call is TRBV7-9, the J call TRBJ1-2; 7 bases are shared with TRBD1. J was trimmed by 7 bases and V by 3 bases; bases with no gene match: 11. The CDR3 runs 15 residues. Germline V CDR1 and CDR2: SEHNR, FQNEAQ (reference sequence). As DNA, the CDR3 is TGTGCCAGCAGCTTTTTCTCTGACAGGGACCCTGGCTACACCTTC. Amino acid sequence: CASSFFSDRDPGYTF.

The V and J genes are TRBV5-8 and TRBJ1-5, with TRBD1 as a possible D gene (6 bases). The ends were cut back, 4 bases at V and 2 bases at J, with 10 bases in the middle. The CDR3 has 14 residues. Germline V gene data show CDR1 as SGHTS and CDR2 as YDEGEE. In nucleotides, the CDR3 is TGTGCCAGCAGCCCACGGACAGGCAATCAGCCCCAGCATTTT. This sequence encodes CASSPRTGNQPQHF.

V usage is TRBV5-5 and J usage is TRBJ1-3, with D possibly TRBD1 on 5 matching bases. Trimming removed 0 bases at V and 3 bases at J, with 7 bases between. CDR1 is SGHKS, CDR2 YYEKEE, per germline (reference sequence). The CDR3 consists of 14 residues. CDR3 sequence (DNA): TGTGCCAGCAGCTTGGCAGGGAATGGAAACACCATATATTTT. Protein product: CASSLAGNGNTIYF. The variable domain in full, completed from reference TRBV5-5 and TRBJ1-3, reads DAGVTQSPTHLIKTRGQQVTLRCSPISGHKSVSWYQQVLGQGPQFIFQYYEKEERGRGNFPDRFSARQFPNYSSELNVNALLLGDSALYLCASSLAGNGNTIYFGEGSWLTVV.

V is TRBV7-2 and J is TRBJ2-5; 11 bases are a match to TRBD2. Trimming took 5 bases from V and 5 from J; bases not matched to a gene: 10. Germline V CDR1 and CDR2: SGHTA, FQGNSA. This CDR3 is 16 amino acids long. The CDR3 loop is CASSRGGTSGTETQYF. CDR3 in DNA: TGTGCCAGCAGCCGGGGGGGGACTAGCGGTACGGAGACCCAGTACTTC.

J is TRBJ2-3 and V is TRBV7-9; D gene unclear. The V end was cut by 3 bases, the J end by 2 bases, with 6 bases between. The CDR3 consists of 13 residues. Germline CDR1 and CDR2: SEHNR and FQNEAQ (reference sequence). Here the CDR3 reads CASSFIDTDTQYF. The CDR3 DNA reads as TGTGCCAGCAGCTTCATTGACACAGATACGCAGTATTTT.

The chain couples TRBV28 to TRBJ2-7, with 9 bases lining up with TRBD1. The ends lost 7 bases at V and 2 bases at J; junction bases unmatched: 9. CDR3 length equals 15 residues. Germline V lookup: CDR1 MDHEN, CDR2 SYDVKM. CDR3 in DNA: TGTGCCAGCACTTCAACCGGGACAGGGACCTACGAGCAGTACTTC. It codes for CASTSTGTGTYEQYF. Variable domain in full (rest from reference TRBV28 and TRBJ2-7): DVKVTQSSRYLVKRTGEKVFLECVQDMDHENMFWYRQDPGLGLRLIYFSYDVKMKEKGDIPEGYSVSREKKERFSLILESASTNQTSMYLCASTSTGTGTYEQYFGPGTRLTVT.

This clone appeared a single time. The chain joins TRBV11-3 to TRBJ2-2, with 7 nucleotides matching TRBD1. The CDR3 covers 18 residues. Germline V gene sequence: CDR1 SGHNT, CDR2 YENEEA. J gave up 6 bases and V 0 bases, and 13 bases lay outside the gene matches. CDR3 coding DNA: TGTGCCAGCAGCTTAGATCAAGGGGGCAGTCATAGACCCGGGGAGCTGTTTTTT. Translating gives CASSLDQGGSHRPGELFF.

J is TRBJ1-2 and V is TRBV5-5; D perhaps matches TRBD1 (6 bases). Trimming shortened V by 0 bases and J by 4 bases, and 13 bases separated the two germline ends. Germline V lookup: CDR1 SGHKS, CDR2 YYEKEE (reference sequence). There are 15 residues in the CDR3. CDR3 bases: TGTGCCAGCAGCTTGGCCGCAGGGGCCTCCTATGGCTACACCTTC. Its translation is CASSLAAGASYGYTF.

The rearrangement links TRBV9 to TRBJ2-5; 11 nucleotides line up with TRBD2. V gave up 4 bases and J gave up 4 bases; unmatched junction bases: 3. Germline CDR1 SGDLS, CDR2 YYNGEE. The CDR3 covers 14 residues. The CDR3 sequence: CASSTGTSGETQYF. The CDR3 nucleotides read TGTGCCAGCAGCACTGGGACTAGCGGAGAGACCCAGTACTTC.

The chain is built from TRBV6-1 and TRBJ2-1, with D perhaps TRBD1 or TRBD2 (5 bases each). V shed 4 bases and J shed 6 bases, with 16 bases lying between them. Germline V gene lookup returns CDR1 MNHNS and CDR2 SASEGT. The CDR3 is 15 amino acids. The CDR3 coding sequence is TGTGCCAGCAGTGCCTATGGGACGGAGCCCAATGAGCAGTTCTTC. Translation gives CASSAYGTEPNEQFF.

The CDR3 nucleotides read TGTGCCAGCAGTTTCGGGGGGCAGCGAACCGGGGAGCTGTTTTTT. Protein product: CASSFGGQRTGELFF. V gene TRBV28 combines with J gene TRBJ2-2; TRBD2 is a possible D gene (7 bases). CDR1 and CDR2 (germline): MDHEN, SYDVKM. The CDR3 has 15 amino acids. V lost 3 bases and J 5 bases, leaving 13 bases between the germline ends.

The chain employs TRBV7-3 and TRBJ2-3; D call uncertain. This CDR3 has 13 amino acids. CDR1 and CDR2 (germline): SGHTA, FQGTGA. Deletions cut 5 bases from V and 4 bases from J, with 10 bases between. The CDR3 nucleotides read TGTGCCAGCAGCACGACTCCCGCAGATACGCAGTATTTT. Its protein is CASSTTPADTQYF.

The chain joins TRBV2 to TRBJ2-6; TRBD1 or TRBD2 may be the D gene (5 bases each). The CDR3 is 13 amino acids. CDR1 and CDR2 from the germline V gene are SNHLY and FYNNEI. The ends were cut back, 6 bases at V and 4 bases at J, with 7 bases in the middle. CDR3 amino acids: CASRGEGANVLTF. CDR3 coding DNA: TGTGCCAGCAGGGGGGAGGGGGCCAACGTCCTGACTTTC.

The chain has TRBV10-2 and TRBJ2-1; 10 bases are shared with TRBD2. With V trimmed by 7 bases and J by 6 bases, 6 bases remained unmatched. The CDR3 extends over 14 amino acids. CDR1 WSHSY and CDR2 SAAADI come from the germline V gene. Here the CDR3 reads CASTLAGGFNEQFF. As DNA, the CDR3 is TGCGCCAGCACGTTAGCGGGGGGCTTCAATGAGCAGTTCTTC.

The V gene is TRBV6-1, the J gene TRBJ1-4, with D maybe TRBD1 (5 bases). The germline V gene encodes CDR1 MNHNS and CDR2 SASEGT. The CDR3 sequence is 14 residues long. V gave up 6 bases and J gave up 8 bases, with 16 bases separating them. The CDR3: CASSPDGRGEKLFF. The CDR3 nucleotides are TGTGCCAGCAGCCCGGACGGACGGGGGGAAAAACTGTTTTTT.

The sample holds a few counts of this clone. The chain combines TRBV7-2 with TRBJ2-2; D perhaps matches TRBD2 (7 bases). This CDR3 contains 18 residues. Germline V CDR1 and CDR2: SGHTA, FQGNSA. Trimming took off 2 bases at V and 7 bases at J, with 23 bases between the two ends. CDR3 loop: CASSLRPQGRGKNGELFF. The CDR3 DNA reads as TGTGCCAGCAGCTTACGGCCCCAGGGGCGGGGGAAGAACGGGGAGCTGTTTTTT.

This clone was picked up a small number of times. The V and J genes are TRBV5-4 and TRBJ2-1; either TRBD1 or TRBD2 may fit D (5 bases each). Trimming removed 7 bases from V and 2 bases from J, with 16 bases in between. The CDR3 is 15 residues long. CDR1 SGHNT and CDR2 YYREEE come from the germline V gene (reference sequence). The CDR3 region has the DNA TGTGCCAGCGGGGGAGCCTTAGGGCCCTACAATGAGCAGTTCTTC. Translating gives CASGGALGPYNEQFF.

CDR3 nucleotides: TGTGCCAGCGGGGAAGAGTCCACAGATACGCAGTATTTT. Encoded protein: CASGEESTDTQYF. The rearrangement links TRBV25-1 to TRBJ2-3; D unresolved. Trimming left V 8 bases short and J 2 bases short, with 11 bases between. The CDR3 spans 13 residues. In germline, CDR1 is MGHDK, CDR2 SYGVNS.